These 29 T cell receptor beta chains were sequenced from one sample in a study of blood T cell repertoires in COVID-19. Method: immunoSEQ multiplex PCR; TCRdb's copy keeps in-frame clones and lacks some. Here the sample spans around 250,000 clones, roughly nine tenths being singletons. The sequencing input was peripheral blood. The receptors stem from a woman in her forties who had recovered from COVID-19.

For the CDR3, the DNA is TGTGCCAGTAGTACGGGGACAGGGGCTTCGGGCGATACGCAGTATTTT. As protein: CASSTGTGASGDTQYF. The rearrangement links TRBV19 to TRBJ2-3; TRBD1 matches 10 bases. The CDR3 is 16 amino acids. In germline, CDR1 is LNHDA, CDR2 SQIVND (reference sequence). The trim removed 4 bases at V and 6 bases at J, leaving 10 bases unmatched.

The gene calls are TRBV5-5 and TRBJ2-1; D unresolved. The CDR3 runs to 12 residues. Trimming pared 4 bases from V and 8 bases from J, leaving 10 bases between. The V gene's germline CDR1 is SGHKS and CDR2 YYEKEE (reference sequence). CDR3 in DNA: TGTGCCAGCAGCCGCCCGGGTGATGAGCAGTTCTTC. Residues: CASSRPGDEQFF.

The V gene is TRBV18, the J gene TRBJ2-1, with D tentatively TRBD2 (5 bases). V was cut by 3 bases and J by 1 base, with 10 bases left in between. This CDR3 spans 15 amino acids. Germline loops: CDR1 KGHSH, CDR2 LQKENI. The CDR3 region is CASSPRALSYNEQFF. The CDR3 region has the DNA TGTGCCAGCTCACCGCGGGCCCTTTCCTACAATGAGCAGTTCTTC.

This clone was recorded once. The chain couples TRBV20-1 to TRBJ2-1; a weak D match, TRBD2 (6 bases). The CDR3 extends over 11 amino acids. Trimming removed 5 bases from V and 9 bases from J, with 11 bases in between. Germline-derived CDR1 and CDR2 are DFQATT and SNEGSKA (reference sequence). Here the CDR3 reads CSARRLGEQFF. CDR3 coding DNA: TGCAGTGCTCGTAGACTAGGTGAGCAGTTCTTC.

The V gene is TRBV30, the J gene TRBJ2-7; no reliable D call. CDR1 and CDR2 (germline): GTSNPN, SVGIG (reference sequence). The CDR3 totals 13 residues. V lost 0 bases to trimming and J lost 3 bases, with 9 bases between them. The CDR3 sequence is CAWSVPASYEQYF. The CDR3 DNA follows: TGTGCCTGGAGTGTACCGGCTAGCTACGAGCAGTACTTC.

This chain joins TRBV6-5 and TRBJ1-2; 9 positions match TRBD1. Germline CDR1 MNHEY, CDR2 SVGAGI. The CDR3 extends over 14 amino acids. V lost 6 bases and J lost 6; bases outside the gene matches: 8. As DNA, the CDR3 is TGTGCCAGCAGCAACTCGGGACAGGGCAATGGCTACACCTTC. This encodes CASSNSGQGNGYTF.

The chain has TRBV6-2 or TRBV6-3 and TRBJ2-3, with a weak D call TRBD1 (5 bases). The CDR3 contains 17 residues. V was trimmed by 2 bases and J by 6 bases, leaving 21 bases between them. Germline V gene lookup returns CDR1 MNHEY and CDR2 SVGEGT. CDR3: CASSYPLKGLPHDTQYF. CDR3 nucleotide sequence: TGTGCCAGCAGTTACCCCCTGAAGGGGCTACCACATGATACGCAGTATTTT.

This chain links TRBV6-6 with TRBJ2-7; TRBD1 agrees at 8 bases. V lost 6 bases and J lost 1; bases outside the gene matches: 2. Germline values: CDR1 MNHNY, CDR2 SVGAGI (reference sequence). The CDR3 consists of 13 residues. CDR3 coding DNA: TGTGCCAGCAGGGGGGACAGGTCCTACGAGCAGTACTTC. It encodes CASRGDRSYEQYF.

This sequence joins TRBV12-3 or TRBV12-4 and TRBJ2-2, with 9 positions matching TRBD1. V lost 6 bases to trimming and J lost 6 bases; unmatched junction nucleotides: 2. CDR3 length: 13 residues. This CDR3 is CASSRTGAGELFF. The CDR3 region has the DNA TGTGCCAGCAGCCGGACAGGGGCCGGGGAGCTGTTTTTT.

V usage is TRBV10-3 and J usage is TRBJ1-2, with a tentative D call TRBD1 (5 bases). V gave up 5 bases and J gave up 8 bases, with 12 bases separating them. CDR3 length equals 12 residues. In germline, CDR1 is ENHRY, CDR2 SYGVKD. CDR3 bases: TGTGCCATCAGTACAGGCGTAGGAGGCTACACCTTC. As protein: CAISTGVGGYTF.

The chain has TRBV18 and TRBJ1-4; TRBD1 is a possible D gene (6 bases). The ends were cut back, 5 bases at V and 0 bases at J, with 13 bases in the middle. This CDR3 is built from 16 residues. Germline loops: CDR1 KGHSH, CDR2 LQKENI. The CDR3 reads CASSSYTGSTNEKLFF. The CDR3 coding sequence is TGTGCCAGCTCATCGTACACAGGGTCAACTAATGAAAAACTGTTTTTT. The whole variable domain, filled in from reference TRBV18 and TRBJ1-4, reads NAGVMQNPRHLVRRRGQEARLRCSPMKGHSHVYWYRQLPEEGLKFMVYLQKENIIDESGMPKERFSAEFPKEGPSILRIQQVVRGDSAAYFCASSSYTGSTNEKLFFGSGTQLSVL.

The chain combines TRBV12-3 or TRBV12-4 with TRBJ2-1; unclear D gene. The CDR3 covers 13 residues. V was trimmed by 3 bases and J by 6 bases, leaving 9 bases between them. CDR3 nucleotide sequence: TGTGCCAGCAGTTTTCTCGAGGCCAATGAGCAGTTCTTC. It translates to CASSFLEANEQFF.

Here the CDR3 DNA reads TGTGCCAGCTCCAGGACAGGGGACACTGAAGCTTTCTTT. It translates to CASSRTGDTEAFF. This sequence joins TRBV12-3 or TRBV12-4 and TRBJ1-1; 9 bases are shared with TRBD1. The CDR3 runs 13 residues. Trimming took 8 bases from V and 3 from J; bases not matched to a gene: 4.

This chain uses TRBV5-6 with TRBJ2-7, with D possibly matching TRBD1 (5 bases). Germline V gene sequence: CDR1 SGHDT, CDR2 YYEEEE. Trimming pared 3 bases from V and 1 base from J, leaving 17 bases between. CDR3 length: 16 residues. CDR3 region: CASSSTATGLSYEQYF. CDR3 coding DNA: TGTGCCAGCAGCTCCACCGCTACAGGTCTTTCCTACGAGCAGTACTTC.

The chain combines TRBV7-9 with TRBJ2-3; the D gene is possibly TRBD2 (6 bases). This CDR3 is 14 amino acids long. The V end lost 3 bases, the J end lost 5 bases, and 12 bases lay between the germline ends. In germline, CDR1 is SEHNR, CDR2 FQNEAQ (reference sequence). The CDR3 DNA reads TGTGCCAGCAGCTTCCGGGCCGGGGGAGATACGCAGTATTTT. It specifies CASSFRAGGDTQYF.

Here the CDR3 DNA reads TGTGCCAGTAGTATCGCCGGCCGCGCGGGAGTGTTCTTTGAGCAGTTCTTC. It specifies CASSIAGRAGVFFEQFF. This chain uses TRBV19 with TRBJ2-1, with TRBD2 matching 7 bases. The V gene's germline CDR1 is LNHDA and CDR2 SQIVND (reference sequence). V shed 3 bases and J 9 bases; nucleotides not matched to a gene: 17. There are 17 residues in the CDR3.

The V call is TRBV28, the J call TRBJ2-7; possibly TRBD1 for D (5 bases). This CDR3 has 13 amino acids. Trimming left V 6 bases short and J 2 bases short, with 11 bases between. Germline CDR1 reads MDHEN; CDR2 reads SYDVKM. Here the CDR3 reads CASRRQTPYEQYF. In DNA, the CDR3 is TGTGCCAGCAGGCGACAGACTCCCTACGAGCAGTACTTC.

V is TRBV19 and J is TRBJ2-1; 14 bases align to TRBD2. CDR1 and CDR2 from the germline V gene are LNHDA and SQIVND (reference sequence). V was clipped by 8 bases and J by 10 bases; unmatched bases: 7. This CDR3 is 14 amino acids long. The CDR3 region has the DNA TGTGCCAGTGGGGGACTAGCGGGAGTAAGGGAGCAGTTCTTC. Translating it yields CASGGLAGVREQFF.

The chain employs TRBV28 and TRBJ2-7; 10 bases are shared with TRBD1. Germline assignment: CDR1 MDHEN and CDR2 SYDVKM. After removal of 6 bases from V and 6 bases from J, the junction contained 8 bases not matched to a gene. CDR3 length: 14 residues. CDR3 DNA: TGTGCCAGCAGGGGACAGGGGCGTCGTAGCGAGCAGTACTTC. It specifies CASRGQGRRSEQYF.

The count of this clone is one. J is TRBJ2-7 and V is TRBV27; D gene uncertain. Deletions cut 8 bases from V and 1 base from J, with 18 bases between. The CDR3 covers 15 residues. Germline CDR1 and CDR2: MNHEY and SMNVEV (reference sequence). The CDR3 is CASPRGRVLSYEQYF. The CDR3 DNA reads TGTGCCAGCCCGCGAGGCCGAGTTCTTTCCTACGAGCAGTACTTC.

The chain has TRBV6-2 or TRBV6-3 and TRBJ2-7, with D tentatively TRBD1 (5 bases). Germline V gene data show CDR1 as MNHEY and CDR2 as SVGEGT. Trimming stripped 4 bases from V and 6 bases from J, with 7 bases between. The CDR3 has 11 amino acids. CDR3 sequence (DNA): TGTGCCAGCAGTTGGGGCCCCGAGCAGTACTTC. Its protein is CASSWGPEQYF.

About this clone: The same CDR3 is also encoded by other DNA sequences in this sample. Here the CDR3 DNA reads TGTGCCAGCAGCTTAGGCCAGGCGAACACCGGGGAGCTGTTTTTT. Its protein product is CASSLGQANTGELFF. The chain employs TRBV11-2 and TRBJ2-2; no clear D. The CDR3 has 15 residues. V lost 1 base and J lost 0, with 6 bases in between. CDR1 and CDR2 (germline): SGHAT, FQNNGV.

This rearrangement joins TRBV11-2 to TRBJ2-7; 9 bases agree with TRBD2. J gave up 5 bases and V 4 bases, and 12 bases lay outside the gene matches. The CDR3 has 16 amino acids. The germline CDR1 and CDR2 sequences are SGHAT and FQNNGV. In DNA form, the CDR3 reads TGTGCCAGCAGCTCGATTCCTATTAGCGGGAGCGACGAGCAGTACTTC. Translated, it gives CASSSIPISGSDEQYF.

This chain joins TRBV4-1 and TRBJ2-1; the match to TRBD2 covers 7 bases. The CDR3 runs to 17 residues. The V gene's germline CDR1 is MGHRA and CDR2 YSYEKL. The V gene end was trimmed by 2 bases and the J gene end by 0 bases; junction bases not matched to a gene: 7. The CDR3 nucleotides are TGCGCCAGCAGCCAAACCTTTGGCGGGAGCTCCTACAATGAGCAGTTCTTC. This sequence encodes CASSQTFGGSSYNEQFF.

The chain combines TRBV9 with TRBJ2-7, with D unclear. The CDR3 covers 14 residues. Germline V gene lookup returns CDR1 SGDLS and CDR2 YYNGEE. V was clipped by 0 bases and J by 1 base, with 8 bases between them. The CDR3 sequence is CASSVDVVSYEQYF. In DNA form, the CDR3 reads TGTGCCAGCAGCGTAGACGTAGTTTCCTACGAGCAGTACTTC.

CDR3: CASSSRQGKPAEQYF. CDR3 DNA: TGTGCCAGCAGCAGCCGACAGGGAAAGCCGGCCGAGCAGTACTTC. The chain couples TRBV21-1 to TRBJ2-7; the tabulated D call, TRBD1, remains unverified against the DNA. TRBV21-1 is shown as a pseudogene. CDR3 length: 15 residues.

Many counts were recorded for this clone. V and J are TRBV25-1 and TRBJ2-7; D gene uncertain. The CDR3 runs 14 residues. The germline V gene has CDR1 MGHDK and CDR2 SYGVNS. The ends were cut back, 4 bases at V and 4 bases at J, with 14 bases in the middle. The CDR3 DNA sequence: TGTGCCAGCAGTGGGGCGAATGCCCGATACGAGCAGTACTTC. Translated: CASSGANARYEQYF.

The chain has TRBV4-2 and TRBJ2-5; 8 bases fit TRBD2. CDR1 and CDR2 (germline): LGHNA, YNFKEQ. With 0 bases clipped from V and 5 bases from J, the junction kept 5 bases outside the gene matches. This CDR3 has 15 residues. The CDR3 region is CASSQDAGRGETQYF. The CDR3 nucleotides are TGTGCCAGCAGCCAAGATGCCGGGAGGGGGGAGACCCAGTACTTC.

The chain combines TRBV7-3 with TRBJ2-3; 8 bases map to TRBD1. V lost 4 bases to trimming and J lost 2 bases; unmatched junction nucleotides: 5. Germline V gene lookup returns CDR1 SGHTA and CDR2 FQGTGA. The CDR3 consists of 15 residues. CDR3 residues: CASSSGQGPTDTQYF. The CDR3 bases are TGTGCCAGCAGCTCCGGACAGGGCCCCACAGATACGCAGTATTTT.